These 28 T cell receptor beta chains originate from one sample sequenced in a study of blood T cell repertoires in COVID-19. Libraries were prepared by immunoSEQ multiplex PCR; TCRdb keeps only in-frame clonotypes and omits some of them. This sample yields roughly 300,000 clones, of which 89% are seen a single time; approximately 1.8% belongs to the top ten. The sample consisted of peripheral blood. The receptor set was obtained from a woman in her 30s with COVID-19, enrolled during active disease.

This clone was recorded a few times. This chain joins TRBV4-1 and TRBJ1-4, with 7 bases aligning to TRBD1. V dropped 5 bases and J dropped 8; count of bases not matched to a gene: 8. Germline CDR1 and CDR2: MGHRA and YSYEKL. This CDR3 region has 14 residues. The CDR3 nucleotides read TGCGCCAGCAGCACACCGGGACAGCCAGAAAAACTGTTTTTT. As protein: CASSTPGQPEKLFF.

This chain connects TRBV5-1 to TRBJ2-7; TRBD2 is a possible D gene (5 bases). V lost 0 bases and J lost 1, with 8 bases in between. Germline CDR1 and CDR2: SGHRS and YFSETQ. CDR3 length equals 14 residues. The CDR3 here is CASSLGGGSYEQYV. Written as DNA, the CDR3 is TGCGCCAGCAGCTTGGGCGGCGGGTCCTACGAGCAGTACGTC.

The chain combines TRBV28 with TRBJ1-3; D unresolved. This CDR3 spans 11 amino acids. V gave up 4 bases and J gave up 8 bases, with 6 bases separating them. Per germline, CDR1 MDHEN and CDR2 SYDVKM. The DNA for the CDR3 is TGTGCCAGCAGTTCGGTAGACACCATATATTTT. Encoded protein: CASSSVDTIYF.

The rearrangement joins TRBV11-2 to TRBJ2-5; 7 bases fit TRBD2. This CDR3 spans 17 amino acids. From germline, CDR1 is SGHAT and CDR2 FQNNGV. J lost 5 bases, V lost 3 bases, and 15 bases had no gene match. In DNA, the CDR3 is TGTGCCAGCAGCTTTGGGCGAGCGGGGCACCCCGAGGAGACCCAGTACTTC. It is translated as CASSFGRAGHPEETQYF.

J is TRBJ2-1 and V is TRBV28; no firm D call. V was pared by 2 bases and J by 3 bases, with 8 bases between. The CDR3 spans 14 residues. Germline V gives CDR1 MDHEN, CDR2 SYDVKM. This CDR3 reads CASSLEAIYNEQFF. CDR3 DNA sequence: TGTGCCAGCAGTTTAGAGGCCATCTACAATGAGCAGTTCTTC.

The rearrangement joins TRBV27 to TRBJ1-1; D is perhaps TRBD1 (6 bases). In germline, CDR1 is MNHEY, CDR2 SMNVEV (reference sequence). V was cut by 5 bases and J by 7 bases, with 26 bases left in between. The CDR3 is made up of 17 amino acids. The CDR3 nucleotides read TGTGCCAGCAGTCTTAGGGCCGTACTACAGGGATGGGGTGAAGCTTTCTTT. Its translation: CASSLRAVLQGWGEAFF.

As concerns this clone: Other DNA sequences in this sample translate to the same CDR3. The CDR3, as DNA: TGCGCCAGCAGCTTAACAGGGTCCGGGGAGCTGTTTTTT. Amino acid sequence: CASSLTGSGELFF. This rearrangement joins TRBV5-1 to TRBJ2-2; D may be TRBD1 (6 bases). The length of the CDR3 is 13 residues. Deletions cut 2 bases from V and 6 bases from J, with 8 bases between. Germline CDR1 reads SGHRS; CDR2 reads YFSETQ.

The V call is TRBV6-6, the J call TRBJ2-7; 8 bases fit TRBD2. Germline V lookup: CDR1 MNHNY, CDR2 SVGAGI (reference sequence). CDR3 size: 16 residues. With V trimmed by 6 bases and J by 2 bases, 12 bases remained unmatched. The CDR3 DNA follows: TGTGCCAGCAGCCCCGCGCCCCGGGGGGGACCCTACGAGCAGTACTTC. This codes for CASSPAPRGGPYEQYF.

The V and J genes are TRBV4-3 and TRBJ1-3, with unresolved D. This CDR3 has 14 residues. V shed 1 base and J shed 2 bases, with 6 bases lying between them. CDR1 is LGHNA, CDR2 YSLEER, per germline. The CDR3 DNA reads TGCGCCAGCAGCCAAGGAACAGCTGGAAACACCATATATTTT. This encodes CASSQGTAGNTIYF.

The V call is TRBV6-1, the J call TRBJ1-1; TRBD1 aligns across 8 bases. There are 14 residues in the CDR3. The V gene's germline CDR1 is MNHNS and CDR2 SASEGT. The V and J ends lost 3 bases and 5 bases, in that order; junction bases with no gene match: 5. This CDR3 reads CASSDTQGGTEAFF. The CDR3 nucleotides read TGTGCCAGCAGTGATACACAGGGGGGGACTGAAGCTTTCTTT.

The genes are TRBV19 and TRBJ1-1; a weak D match, TRBD1 (6 bases). V shed 4 bases and J shed 11 bases, with 14 bases lying between them. The CDR3 length is 12 residues. Germline CDR1 is LNHDA and CDR2 is SQIVND (reference sequence). CDR3 amino acids: CASSTGHLGAFF. The CDR3 coding sequence is TGTGCCAGTAGTACGGGACACCTCGGGGCTTTCTTT.

In this sample, this clone turned up a few times. The V call is TRBV9, the J call TRBJ2-1; D possibly corresponds to TRBD1 (5 bases). V was pared by 5 bases and J by 6 bases, with 18 bases between. CDR1 and CDR2 (germline): SGDLS, YYNGEE. CDR3 length equals 15 residues. The CDR3 region is CASRPGLHGANEQFF. CDR3 coding DNA: TGTGCCAGCAGACCGGGCCTTCATGGGGCCAATGAGCAGTTCTTC.

The chain combines TRBV6-5 with TRBJ1-1; 7 nucleotides line up with TRBD1. Looked up from germline, CDR1 is MNHEY and CDR2 is SVGAGI. The V gene end was trimmed by 5 bases and the J gene end by 5 bases; junction bases not matched to a gene: 2. The CDR3 sequence is 12 residues long. CDR3 sequence reads: CASSRQGTEAFF. In DNA, the CDR3 is TGTGCCAGCAGTAGACAGGGTACTGAAGCTTTCTTT.

This clone was counted once. The rearrangement links TRBV6-6 to TRBJ1-4; 7 bases agree with TRBD1. This CDR3 spans 14 amino acids. Germline V CDR1 and CDR2: MNHNY, SVGAGI (reference sequence). J lost 2 bases, V lost 7 bases, and 4 bases had no gene match. The chain's CDR3 is CASTYRGTNEKLFF. CDR3 nucleotide sequence: TGTGCCAGCACCTACAGGGGCACTAATGAAAAACTGTTTTTT.

This clone was seen a handful of times. The V call is TRBV28, the J call TRBJ1-4; TRBD1 aligns across 7 bases. Germline V gives CDR1 MDHEN, CDR2 SYDVKM. The CDR3 has 14 amino acids. The trim removed 8 bases at V and 6 bases at J, leaving 9 bases unmatched. The DNA of the CDR3 is TGTGCCAGCCGCCAGACAGGGTCATATGAAAAACTGTTTTTT. This codes for CASRQTGSYEKLFF.

The J gene is TRBJ1-5, the V gene TRBV23-1; D is undetermined. TRBV23-1 is identified as an open reading frame with a role that is uncertain. This CDR3 spans 16 amino acids. Deletions cut 3 bases from V and 0 bases from J, with 12 bases between. DNA for the CDR3: TGCGCCAGCAGTCAGCCTATAATCCGTAGCAATCAGCCCCAGCATTTT. Encoded protein: CASSQPIIRSNQPQHF.

The CDR3 sequence is CASSFTSSYNEQFF. The CDR3 DNA reads TGCGCCAGCAGCTTTACGAGCTCCTACAATGAGCAGTTCTTC. V gene TRBV5-1 combines with J gene TRBJ2-1; D is ambiguous. From germline, CDR1 is SGHRS and CDR2 YFSETQ. Between the trimmed V and J ends, which lost 2 bases and 0 bases, there was a span of 6 bases. The CDR3 has 14 residues.

This sequence joins TRBV4-1 and TRBJ1-2; no reliable D call. The V end lost 1 base, the J end lost 4 bases, and 19 bases lay between the germline ends. The length of the CDR3 is 17 residues. CDR1 and CDR2 from the germline V gene are MGHRA and YSYEKL. CDR3 in amino acids: CASSQGPLSSGFYGYTF. CDR3 bases: TGCGCCAGCAGCCAAGGTCCCCTTTCGTCAGGATTCTATGGCTACACCTTC.

This clone occurred many times. The genes are TRBV2 and TRBJ2-7; 7 bases are shared with TRBD1. V trimming: 4 bases; J trimming: 5 bases; junction bases outside the gene matches: 8. Germline CDR1 and CDR2: SNHLY and FYNNEI. The CDR3 is made up of 14 amino acids. CDR3 loop: CASSGQGNSNEQYV. The DNA of the CDR3 is TGTGCCAGCAGTGGACAGGGAAATTCTAACGAGCAGTACGTC.

The chain has TRBV7-2 and TRBJ2-5, with 8 bases that match TRBD2. V gave up 5 bases and J gave up 1 base; unmatched junction bases: 9. CDR3 length equals 16 residues. Germline values: CDR1 SGHTA, CDR2 FQGNSA. The CDR3 DNA reads TGTGCCAGCAGCGTTGTCGGCGGGGGGCCCCAAGAGACCCAGTACTTC. Translating gives CASSVVGGGPQETQYF.

This chain uses TRBV4-3 with TRBJ1-1, with 7 bases identical to TRBD1. The germline V gene has CDR1 LGHNA and CDR2 YSLEER. The CDR3 totals 14 residues. V was clipped by 5 bases and J by 4 bases; unmatched bases: 7. CDR3 DNA: TGCGCCAGCAGCGAGACAGGGAAAGCCACTGAAGCTTTCTTT. Translated: CASSETGKATEAFF.

CDR3 sequence reads: CASSQTWGDSGELFF. The CDR3 nucleotides read TGCGCCAGCAGCCAGACTTGGGGGGACTCCGGGGAGCTGTTTTTT. V is TRBV4-1 and J is TRBJ2-2; D possibly corresponds to TRBD2 (6 bases). Trimming shortened V by 3 bases and J by 6 bases, and 14 bases separated the two germline ends. CDR1 and CDR2 from the germline V gene are MGHRA and YSYEKL. The CDR3 covers 15 residues.

CDR3 sequence reads: CASSQERFARDEQFF. DNA of the CDR3: TGCGCCAGCAGCCAGGAGAGGTTCGCACGAGATGAGCAGTTCTTC. This rearrangement joins TRBV4-3 to TRBJ2-1; no clear D. The V gene lost 3 bases and the J gene lost 8 bases, with 17 bases spanning the gap. This CDR3 region has 15 residues. CDR1 and CDR2 (germline): LGHNA, YSLEER.

The chain has TRBV13 and TRBJ2-5; TRBD2 aligns across 7 bases. Per germline, CDR1 PRHDT and CDR2 FYEKMQ (reference sequence). This CDR3 is 13 amino acids long. With 5 bases clipped from V and 5 bases from J, the junction kept 5 bases outside the gene matches. CDR3 sequence reads: CASSTTSEETQYF. CDR3 bases: TGTGCCAGCAGCACAACTAGCGAGGAGACCCAGTACTTC.

The V call is TRBV2, the J call TRBJ2-4, with 7 nucleotides matching TRBD2. V gave up 3 bases and J gave up 7 bases; unmatched junction bases: 9. Germline CDR1 and CDR2: SNHLY and FYNNEI. The CDR3 consists of 15 residues. CDR3 bases: TGTGCCAGCAGTGACCTCGGTCCGGGAGGTAACATTCAGTACTTC. Translated: CASSDLGPGGNIQYF.

The chain joins TRBV7-2 to TRBJ1-1, with D possibly matching TRBD1 (6 bases). V was shortened by 5 bases and J by 6 bases, with 13 bases between the two germline ends. CDR3 length equals 13 residues. Germline V gene lookup returns CDR1 SGHTA and CDR2 FQGNSA. The chain's CDR3 is CASSGIRGSEAFF. In DNA, the CDR3 is TGTGCCAGCAGCGGTATAAGGGGGTCTGAAGCTTTCTTT.

This rearrangement joins TRBV3-1 (or the pseudogene TRBV3-2) to TRBJ2-5; D ambiguous. The CDR3 length is 13 residues. Germline-derived CDR1 and CDR2 are LGHDT and YNNKEL (reference sequence). The V and J ends lost 0 bases and 7 bases respectively, with 9 bases between them. The CDR3, as DNA: TGTGCCAGCAGCCAAGACCTAGTTGGGACCCAGTACTTC. Protein product: CASSQDLVGTQYF.

This chain connects TRBV4-1 to TRBJ1-6; a possible D gene is TRBD1 (6 bases). Trimming stripped 1 base from V and 8 bases from J, with 18 bases between. The CDR3 runs 17 residues. The germline gives CDR1 MGHRA, CDR2 YSYEKL. As DNA, the CDR3 is TGCGCCAGCAGCCAAGGACGGCCTACAGGGAGGGATTCACCCCTCCACTTT. It specifies CASSQGRPTGRDSPLHF.